This TCR beta chain was retrieved from a study of vaccination effects on CD4 cells after COVID-19. Study background: Sequencing in the ViraFEST assay came after antigen-specific CD4+ T cells had been expanded with viral peptide pools, which were used to stimulate PBMC.

Sequenced by immunoSEQ multiplex PCR; TCRdb stores in-frame clones only, minus some. The sample records 35,000 to 40,000 clones, 60% to 75% being singletons. CDR1 is SGHKS, CDR2 YYEKEE, per germline (reference sequence). The CDR3 is 15 residues long. V was clipped by 4 bases and J by 5 bases, with 18 bases between them. Isolation of CD4+ T cells took place after nine to ten days of culture. Each vaccine recipient was nucleocapsid antibody negative and had no prior SARS-CoV-2 infection. Notes on the study in general: Clonal contraction was marked in infection- and vaccine-induced clones late after vaccination.

About this clone: Its cognate antigen is unknown.

Sequences were derived from CD4+ T cells from PBMCs cultured without peptide, sampled before COVID-19 vaccination. The receptor comes from a human donor who received a COVID-19 vaccine. V is TRBV5-5 and J is TRBJ2-5, with D possibly matching TRBD1 (5 bases). CDR3 in amino acids: CASSPLSGFQETQYF. In DNA, the CDR3 is TGTGCCAGCAGCCCTCTCTCAGGGTTCCAGGAGACCCAGTACTTC. Full variable domain (rest looked up from reference TRBV5-5 and TRBJ2-5): DAGVTQSPTHLIKTRGQQVTLRCSPISGHKSVSWYQQVLGQGPQFIFQYYEKEERGRGNFPDRFSARQFPNYSSELNVNALLLGDSALYLCASSPLSGFQETQYFGPGTRLLVL.